This entry lists 17 T cell receptor beta chains sequenced from one sample in a study of cytomegalovirus exposure and HLA in healthy donors. It was with 60 Vbeta and 13 Jbeta primers that the PCR ran. The assay was immunoSEQ multiplex PCR, and TCRdb's table has in-frame clones only and misses some. The repertoire holds 110,000 to 150,000 clones, with 70% as singletons. The sample consisted of PBMCs. These receptor sequences come from a woman aged 60-75 years in good health and CMV-seropositive.

The chain employs TRBV28 and TRBJ2-1, with D unresolved. Germline values: CDR1 MDHEN, CDR2 SYDVKM. CDR3 size: 12 residues. V lost 6 bases, J lost 6 bases, and 9 bases lay in between. The CDR3: CASSLSSNEQFF. Here the CDR3 DNA reads TGTGCCAGCAGCCTATCGTCCAATGAGCAGTTCTTC.

The rearrangement uses TRBV6-6 and TRBJ2-6; 7 bases fit TRBD2. The germline CDR1 and CDR2 sequences are MNHNY and SVGAGI (reference sequence). CDR3 length: 14 residues. Germline trimming cut 8 bases from V and 0 bases from J; bases unmatched to any gene: 1. The CDR3 DNA follows: TGTGCCAGCGAGCGGGACTCTGGGGCCAACGTCCTGACTTTC. Translation gives CASERDSGANVLTF.

The rearrangement joins TRBV9 to TRBJ1-3; possible D gene TRBD1, 6 bases. Trimming took off 0 bases at V and 4 bases at J, with 11 bases between the two ends. The germline CDR1 and CDR2 sequences are SGDLS and YYNGEE. This CDR3 has 15 residues. Written as DNA, the CDR3 is TGTGCCAGCAGCGTAGACTCAGGGGTGGGAAACACCATATATTTT. Translation: CASSVDSGVGNTIYF.

V usage is TRBV5-1 and J usage is TRBJ2-5, with D possibly TRBD2 on 5 matching bases. Germline assignment: CDR1 SGHRS and CDR2 YFSETQ. CDR3 length: 12 amino acids. Trimming pared 7 bases from V and 5 bases from J, leaving 12 bases between. CDR3 residues: CASGLPKETQYF. The DNA for the CDR3 is TGCGCCAGCGGACTCCCCAAGGAGACCCAGTACTTC.

V gene TRBV10-2 combines with J gene TRBJ1-1; weak D call: TRBD1 (6 bases). Germline V gene data show CDR1 as WSHSY and CDR2 as SAAADI. The CDR3 runs 15 residues. Trimming cost V 6 bases and J 2 bases, with 16 bases left between them. CDR3 in amino acids: CASRDNRAFNTEAFF. In DNA form, the CDR3 reads TGCGCCAGCAGAGATAACAGGGCTTTCAACACTGAAGCTTTCTTT.

The chain has TRBV10-2 and TRBJ2-6, with a possible D match to TRBD1 (6 bases). Germline lookup yields CDR1 WSHSY and CDR2 SAAADI. The CDR3 extends over 15 amino acids. Trimming pared 8 bases from V and 4 bases from J, leaving 15 bases between. CDR3 sequence reads: CASSSRTAGANVLTF. The CDR3 bases are TGCGCCAGCTCATCTAGGACAGCCGGGGCCAACGTCCTGACTTTC.

The J gene is TRBJ1-1, the V gene TRBV11-2; 8 bases are a match to TRBD1. Trimming removed 4 bases from V and 1 base from J; junction bases left unmatched: 8. The CDR3 length is 16 residues. The germline gives CDR1 SGHAT, CDR2 FQNNGV. The CDR3 DNA reads TGTGCCAGCAGCTCCGCTCGGGGGACAGGGAACACTGAAGCTTTCTTT. It specifies CASSSARGTGNTEAFF.

The chain joins TRBV6-1 to TRBJ1-5, with D unclear. The V gene's germline CDR1 is MNHNS and CDR2 SASEGT. The CDR3 contains 16 residues. With 3 bases removed from V and 0 bases from J, the gap between germline ends came to 12 bases. CDR3 loop: CASSEHRLYSNQPQHF. CDR3 DNA sequence: TGTGCCAGCAGTGAGCACAGATTGTATAGCAATCAGCCCCAGCATTTT.

Only a few counts were recorded for this clone. The CDR3 DNA is TGTGCCAGTACTAGCGACAGCGCCGGGGCCAACGTCCTGACTTTC. Its translation: CASTSDSAGANVLTF. The chain carries TRBV19 and TRBJ2-6, with D perhaps TRBD2 (6 bases). The length of the CDR3 is 15 residues. CDR1 and CDR2 (germline): LNHDA, SQIVND (reference sequence). The V end was cut by 7 bases, the J end by 4 bases, with 14 bases between.

Only a few counts were recorded for this clone. V is TRBV2 and J is TRBJ1-4, with unresolved D. V lost 10 bases and J lost 7, with 13 bases in between. Germline V CDR1 and CDR2: SNHLY, FYNNEI. The CDR3 runs to 12 residues. CDR3 sequence reads: CAIGGTVEKLFF. DNA for the CDR3: TGTGCCATCGGCGGCACGGTTGAAAAACTGTTTTTT.

The chain is built from TRBV28 and TRBJ1-1, with D perhaps TRBD1 (5 bases). Germline CDR1 reads MDHEN; CDR2 reads SYDVKM. The CDR3 is 13 residues long. Trimming stripped 6 bases from V and 5 bases from J, with 13 bases between. The CDR3 is CASRAGGGTEAFF. Here the CDR3 DNA reads TGTGCCAGCAGGGCCGGGGGGGGTACTGAAGCTTTCTTT.

This clone was detected once. V is TRBV19 and J is TRBJ2-5, with D hard to call. CDR3 size: 12 residues. Germline V lookup: CDR1 LNHDA, CDR2 SQIVND (reference sequence). V was shortened by 6 bases and J by 4 bases, with 9 bases between the two germline ends. CDR3 residues: CASRLSGETQYF. Here the CDR3 DNA reads TGTGCCAGTAGGCTCTCCGGAGAGACCCAGTACTTC.

This chain links TRBV7-9 with TRBJ2-2; D is undetermined. The germline gives CDR1 SEHNR, CDR2 FQNEAQ (reference sequence). Trimming took off 6 bases at V and 1 base at J, with 15 bases between the two ends. This CDR3 region has 16 residues. For the CDR3, the DNA is TGTGCCAGCAGTTTGATAGCTTTGCGGAACACCGGGGAGCTGTTTTTT. Amino acid sequence: CASSLIALRNTGELFF.

The V and J genes are TRBV29-1 and TRBJ2-3; 9 nucleotides agree with TRBD1. The CDR3 is 16 residues long. The J segment lost 2 bases and the V segment lost 0 bases, leaving 6 bases of the junction unmatched. Germline V gene data show CDR1 as SQVTM and CDR2 as ANQGSEA. CDR3 DNA: TGCAGCGTTGAAGATTCGGGACAGGGACCCACAGATACGCAGTATTTT. Translation gives CSVEDSGQGPTDTQYF.

The chain carries TRBV6-1 and TRBJ1-2; TRBD1 aligns across 11 bases. Germline CDR1 reads MNHNS; CDR2 reads SASEGT. J was trimmed by 8 bases and V by 3 bases; bases with no gene match: 2. The CDR3 has 13 amino acids. CDR3 nucleotides: TGTGCCAGCAGTGACCGGGACAGGGGGGGCTACACCTTC. Translating it yields CASSDRDRGGYTF.

This clone appeared a few times. The J gene is TRBJ2-7, the V gene TRBV2, with 9 positions matching TRBD2. The ends lost 7 bases at V and 7 bases at J; junction bases unmatched: 14. This CDR3 has 15 amino acids. The V gene's germline CDR1 is SNHLY and CDR2 FYNNEI. CDR3 bases: TGTGCCAGCACCCGGGCTAGCGGGACTCTAGGAGAGCAGTACTTC. This translates into CASTRASGTLGEQYF.

This chain connects TRBV6-1 to TRBJ2-1, with 7 bases that match TRBD2. The CDR3 totals 14 residues. Germline V gene data show CDR1 as MNHNS and CDR2 as SASEGT. With V trimmed by 6 bases and J by 7 bases, 9 bases remained unmatched. This chain's CDR3 is CASSWGTMRNEQFF. The CDR3 region has the DNA TGTGCCAGCAGCTGGGGGACTATGAGGAATGAGCAGTTCTTC.